This TCR beta chain is from a study of blood T cell repertoires in COVID-19. Background on the study: Spain, Italy and the United States supplied samples that represented acute and convalescent COVID-19. PBMCs, B-cell-depleted T cells, or T cells were the source of the cDNA or gDNA that made up the material.

Individuals drawn from 20 to 30 US areas were roughly 18 to 95 years old. Categorization into cohorts depended on clinical history that participants reported. Sequenced by immunoSEQ multiplex PCR; TCRdb stores in-frame clones only, minus some. The table includes some 190,000 clones, around 80% detected once. This CDR3 has 16 amino acids. Germline V CDR1 and CDR2: MNHEY, SVGAGI. V lost 2 bases, J lost 9 bases, and 9 bases stayed unmatched. This chain links TRBV6-5 with TRBJ2-1; TRBD2 matches 11 bases. This clonotype originated in a woman aged 45-65 years with acute COVID-19. The sequencing sample was made of PBMCs or T cells enriched from blood (not recorded which). For the CDR3, the DNA is TGTGCCAGCAGTTACGCACTAGCGGGGGTTCGCGTTGAGCAGTTCTTC. Its translation: CASSYALAGVRVEQFF.